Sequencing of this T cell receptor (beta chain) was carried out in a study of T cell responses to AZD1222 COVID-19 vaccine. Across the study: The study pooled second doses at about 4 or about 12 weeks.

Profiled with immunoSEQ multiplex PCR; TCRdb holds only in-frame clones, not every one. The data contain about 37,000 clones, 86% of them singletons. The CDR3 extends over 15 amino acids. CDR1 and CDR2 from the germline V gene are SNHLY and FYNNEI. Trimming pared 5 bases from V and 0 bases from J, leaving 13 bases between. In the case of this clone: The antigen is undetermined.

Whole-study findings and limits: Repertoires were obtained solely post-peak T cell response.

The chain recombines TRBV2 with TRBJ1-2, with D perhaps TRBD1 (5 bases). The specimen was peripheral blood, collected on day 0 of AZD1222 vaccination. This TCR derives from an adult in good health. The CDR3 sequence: CASSRSQGTNYGYTF. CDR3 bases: TGTGCCAGCAGTCGCTCTCAGGGTACTAACTATGGCTACACCTTC.